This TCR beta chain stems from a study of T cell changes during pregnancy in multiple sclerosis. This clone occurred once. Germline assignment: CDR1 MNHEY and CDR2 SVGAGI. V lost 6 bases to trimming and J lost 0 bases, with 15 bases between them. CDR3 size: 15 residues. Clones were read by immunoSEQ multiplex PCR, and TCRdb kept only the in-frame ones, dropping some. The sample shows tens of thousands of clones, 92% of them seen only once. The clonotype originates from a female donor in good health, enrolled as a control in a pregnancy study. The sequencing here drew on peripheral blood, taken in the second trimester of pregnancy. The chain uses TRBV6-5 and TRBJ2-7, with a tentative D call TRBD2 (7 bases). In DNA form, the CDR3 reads TGTGCCAGCAGGGGCCCCGGGGGGCGCTCCTACGAGCAGTACTTC. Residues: CASRGPGGRSYEQYF.